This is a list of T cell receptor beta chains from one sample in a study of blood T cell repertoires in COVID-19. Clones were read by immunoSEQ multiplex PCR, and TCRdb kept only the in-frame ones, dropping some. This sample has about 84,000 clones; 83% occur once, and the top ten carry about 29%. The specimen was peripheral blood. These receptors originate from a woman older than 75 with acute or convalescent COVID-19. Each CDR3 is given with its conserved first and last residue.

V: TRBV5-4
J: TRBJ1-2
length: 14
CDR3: CASSVGQGARGYTF

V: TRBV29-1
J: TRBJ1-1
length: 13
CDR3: CSVAGQLNTEAFF

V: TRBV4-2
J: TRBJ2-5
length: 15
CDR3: CASSHSTGGQETQYF

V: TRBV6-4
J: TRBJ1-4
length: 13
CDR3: CASSDSQGGPLFF

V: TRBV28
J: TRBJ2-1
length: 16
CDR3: CASSLWGRSSYNEQFF

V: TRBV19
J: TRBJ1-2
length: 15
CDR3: CASSPDDYQGGGYTF

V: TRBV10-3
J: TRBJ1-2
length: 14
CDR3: CAISDRGRSYGYTF

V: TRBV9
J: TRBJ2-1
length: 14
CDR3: CATAQAAGYNEQFF

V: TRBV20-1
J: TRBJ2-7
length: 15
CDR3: CSASRLAGTSYEQYF

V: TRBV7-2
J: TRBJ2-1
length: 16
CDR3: CASSLSAGSSYNEQFF

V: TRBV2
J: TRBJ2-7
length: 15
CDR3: CASSKGLAGDYEQYF

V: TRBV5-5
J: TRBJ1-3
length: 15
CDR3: CASSLGTFSGNTIYF

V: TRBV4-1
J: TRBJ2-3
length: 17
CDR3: CASSQVPGRGSADTQYF

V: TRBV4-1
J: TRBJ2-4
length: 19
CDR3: CASSQDRSGGLLAKNIQYF

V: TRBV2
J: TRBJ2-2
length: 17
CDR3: CASSEGRGLVSAGELFF

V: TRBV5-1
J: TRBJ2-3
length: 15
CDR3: CASSSGTRFADTQYF

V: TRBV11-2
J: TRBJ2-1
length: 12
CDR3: CASTLWRDEQFF

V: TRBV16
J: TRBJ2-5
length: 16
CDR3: CASSQSMASGQETQYF

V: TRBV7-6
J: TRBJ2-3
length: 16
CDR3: CASSPLAGGDTDTQYF

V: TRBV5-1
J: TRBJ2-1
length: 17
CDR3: CASTLTPGLAGMIEQFF

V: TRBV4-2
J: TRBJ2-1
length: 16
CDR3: CASSQDEGRTYNEQFF

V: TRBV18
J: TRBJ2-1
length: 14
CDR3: CASSLGQENNEQFF

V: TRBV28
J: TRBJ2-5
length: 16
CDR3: CASSSARTSGQETQYF

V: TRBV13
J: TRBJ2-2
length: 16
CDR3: CASSLRAGRVTGELFF

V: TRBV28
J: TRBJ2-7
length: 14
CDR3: CASRPAGQVYEQYF

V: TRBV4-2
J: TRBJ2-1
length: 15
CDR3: CASSQGYSGYNEQFF

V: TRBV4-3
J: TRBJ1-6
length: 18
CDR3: CASSQEMIQGADNSPLHF

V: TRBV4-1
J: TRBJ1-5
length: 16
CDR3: CASSQDEGAGNQPQHF

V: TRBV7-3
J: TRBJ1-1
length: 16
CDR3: CASSLHGQGLNTEAFF

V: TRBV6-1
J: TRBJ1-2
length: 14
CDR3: CASSEQGGVYGYTF

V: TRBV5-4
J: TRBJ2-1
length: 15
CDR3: CASSQTSGLYNEQFF

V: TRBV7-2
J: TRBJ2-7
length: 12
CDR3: CASSLMPDEQYF

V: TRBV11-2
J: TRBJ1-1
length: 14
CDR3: CASSRGQGHTEAFF

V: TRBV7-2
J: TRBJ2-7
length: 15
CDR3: CASSSGQGRIYEQYF

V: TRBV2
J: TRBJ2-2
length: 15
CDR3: CAIPIGSHGTGELFF

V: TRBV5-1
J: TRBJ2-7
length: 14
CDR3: CASSPGTSSYEQYF

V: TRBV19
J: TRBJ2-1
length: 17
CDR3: CASTETGLAGGYNEQFF

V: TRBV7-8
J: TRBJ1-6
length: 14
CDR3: CASSPWTGRSPLHF

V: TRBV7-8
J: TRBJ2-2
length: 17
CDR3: CASSPTPQAGTGGELFF

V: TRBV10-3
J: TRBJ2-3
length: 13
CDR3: CAISGESTDTQYF

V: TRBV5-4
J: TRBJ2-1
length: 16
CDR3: CASSLGGGGRPDEQFF

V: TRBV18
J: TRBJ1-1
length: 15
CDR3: CASSPRDRGLTEAFF

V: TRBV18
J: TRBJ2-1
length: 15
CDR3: CASSAGTGGTNEQFF